This T cell receptor beta chain was obtained from a study of T-cell reconstitution after alpha-beta-depleted transplantation in children. This CDR3 has 16 residues. CDR1 and CDR2 from the germline V gene are MNHEY and SVGEGT. Trimming took 6 bases from V and 0 from J, leaving 15 bases between them. The library targeted TCRbeta and was prepared with unique molecular identifiers. TCRdb re-derived calls from the PCR reads in MiXCR, one entry per CDR3 protein. This sample has around 400,000 distinct CDR3 sequences, with about a fifth found just once. The receptor's source is a human donor who donated a stem cell graft to a child with acute myeloid leukemia. The sequencing used PBMCs from the stem cell graft donor, collected from the stem cell graft. V gene TRBV6-2 or TRBV6-3 combines with J gene TRBJ1-5; D not certain. The CDR3: CASSRPRSYSNQPQHF. In DNA, the CDR3 is TGTGCCAGCAGCAGACCGCGTTCGTATAGCAATCAGCCCCAGCATTTT.